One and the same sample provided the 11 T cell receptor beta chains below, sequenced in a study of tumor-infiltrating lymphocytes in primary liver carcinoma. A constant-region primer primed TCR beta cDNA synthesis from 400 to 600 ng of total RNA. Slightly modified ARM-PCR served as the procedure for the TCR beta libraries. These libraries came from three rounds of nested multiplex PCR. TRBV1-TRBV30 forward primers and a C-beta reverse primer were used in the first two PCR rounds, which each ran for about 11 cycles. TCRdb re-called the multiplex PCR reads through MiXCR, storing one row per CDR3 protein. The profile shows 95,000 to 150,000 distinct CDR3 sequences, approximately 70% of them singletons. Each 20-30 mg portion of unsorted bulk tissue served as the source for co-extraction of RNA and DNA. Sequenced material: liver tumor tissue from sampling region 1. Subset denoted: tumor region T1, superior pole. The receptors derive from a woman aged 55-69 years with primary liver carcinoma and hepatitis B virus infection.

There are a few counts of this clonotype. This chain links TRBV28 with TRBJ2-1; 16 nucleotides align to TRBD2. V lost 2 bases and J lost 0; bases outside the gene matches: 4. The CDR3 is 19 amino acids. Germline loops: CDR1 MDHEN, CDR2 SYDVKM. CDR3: CASSLMGLAGGNSYNEQFF. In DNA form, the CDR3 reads TGTGCCAGCAGTTTAATGGGACTAGCGGGAGGGAACTCCTACAATGAGCAGTTCTTC.

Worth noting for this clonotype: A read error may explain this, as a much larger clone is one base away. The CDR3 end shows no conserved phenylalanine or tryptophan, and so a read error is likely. The CDR3: CSVEALDNPEEDEQFL. Here the CDR3 DNA reads TGCAGCGTTGAAGCCCTGGACAACCCCGAGGAGGATGAGCAGTTCCTC. This sequence joins TRBV29-1 and TRBJ2-1, with D perhaps being TRBD1 or TRBD2 (5 bases each). Germline loops: CDR1 SQVTM, CDR2 ANQGSEA. The CDR3 has 16 residues. Trimming took off 1 base at V and 8 bases at J, with 21 bases between the two ends.

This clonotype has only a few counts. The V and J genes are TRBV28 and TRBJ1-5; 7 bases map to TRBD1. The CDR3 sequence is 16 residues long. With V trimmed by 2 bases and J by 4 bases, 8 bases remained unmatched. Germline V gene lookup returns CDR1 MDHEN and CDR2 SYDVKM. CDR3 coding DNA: TGTGCCAGCAGTTTACCTCGGACAGGTGGAAATCAGCCCCAGCATTTT. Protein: CASSLPRTGGNQPQHF.

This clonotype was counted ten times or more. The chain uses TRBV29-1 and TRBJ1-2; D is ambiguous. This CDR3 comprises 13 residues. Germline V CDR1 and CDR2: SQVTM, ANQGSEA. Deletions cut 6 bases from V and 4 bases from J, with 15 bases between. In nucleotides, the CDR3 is TGCAGCGTGCAGATTGGGAGCCTCTATGGCTACACCTTC. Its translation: CSVQIGSLYGYTF.

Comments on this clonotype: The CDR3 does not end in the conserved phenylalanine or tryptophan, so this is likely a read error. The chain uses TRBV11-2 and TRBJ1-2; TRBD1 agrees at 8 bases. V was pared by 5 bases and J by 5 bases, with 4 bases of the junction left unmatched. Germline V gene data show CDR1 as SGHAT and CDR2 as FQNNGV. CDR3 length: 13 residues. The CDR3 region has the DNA TGTGCCAGCAGCCCACAGGGGGATTATGGCTACACCTCT. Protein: CASSPQGDYGYTS.

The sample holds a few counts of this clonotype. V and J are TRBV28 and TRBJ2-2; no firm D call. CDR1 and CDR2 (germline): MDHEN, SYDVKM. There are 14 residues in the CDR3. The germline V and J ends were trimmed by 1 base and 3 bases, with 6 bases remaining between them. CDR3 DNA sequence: TGTGCCAGCAGTTTATTAGCTCACACCGGGGAGCTGTTTTTT. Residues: CASSLLAHTGELFF.

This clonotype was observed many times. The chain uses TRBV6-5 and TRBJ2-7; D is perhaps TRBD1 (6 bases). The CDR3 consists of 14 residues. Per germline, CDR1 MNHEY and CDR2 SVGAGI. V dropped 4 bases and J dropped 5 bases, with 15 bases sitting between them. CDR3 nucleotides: TGTGCCAGCAGTTCAGCAGGGGATCGCAACGAGCAGTACTTC. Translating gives CASSSAGDRNEQYF.

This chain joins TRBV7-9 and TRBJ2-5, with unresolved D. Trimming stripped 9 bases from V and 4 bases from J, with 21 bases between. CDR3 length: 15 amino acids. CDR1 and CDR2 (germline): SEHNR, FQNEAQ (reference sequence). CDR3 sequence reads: CASKKGPAWVETQYF. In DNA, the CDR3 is TGTGCCAGTAAAAAGGGTCCAGCATGGGTAGAGACCCAGTACTTC.

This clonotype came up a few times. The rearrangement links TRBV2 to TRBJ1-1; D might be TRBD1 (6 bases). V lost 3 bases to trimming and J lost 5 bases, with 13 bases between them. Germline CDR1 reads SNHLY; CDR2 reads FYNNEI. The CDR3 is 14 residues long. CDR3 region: CASSDRGERTEAFF. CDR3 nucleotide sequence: TGTGCCAGCAGTGACAGGGGTGAACGGACTGAAGCTTTCTTT.

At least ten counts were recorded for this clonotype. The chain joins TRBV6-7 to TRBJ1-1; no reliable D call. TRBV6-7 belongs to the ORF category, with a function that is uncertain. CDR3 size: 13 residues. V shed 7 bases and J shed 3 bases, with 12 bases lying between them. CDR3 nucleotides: TGTGCCAGCAAGAAGAAGGTGTACACTGAAGCTTTCTTT. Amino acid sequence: CASKKKVYTEAFF.

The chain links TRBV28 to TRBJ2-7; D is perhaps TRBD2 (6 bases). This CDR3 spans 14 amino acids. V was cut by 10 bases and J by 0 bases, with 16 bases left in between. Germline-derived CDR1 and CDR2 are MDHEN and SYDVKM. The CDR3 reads CAIGRDWSSYEQYF. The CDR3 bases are TGTGCCATCGGGCGGGACTGGAGCTCCTACGAGCAGTACTTC.